The TCR beta chain described here comes from a study of blood T cell repertoires in COVID-19 (dated by TCRdb to 2019 to 2021). Notes on the research overall: Samples from collaborators originated in the United States, Italy and Spain and spanned both the acute and convalescent phases of COVID-19. Deeply sampled blood TCRbeta repertoires from subjects exposed to, actively infected with, or recovered from COVID-19 were included in the dataset. The repertoires were released in a freely available public database meant as a resource for research on the immune response to SARS-CoV-2. The material from the prospective study consisted of cDNA or gDNA derived from T cells, B-cell-depleted T cells, or PBMCs. Nearly every sample came with metadata listing a de-identified subject ID, COVID-19 status, age in years and sex. Where HLA class I and class II types were available, the types were taken from metadata supplied by the sample provider, not from assay-based typing. Samples were obtained from the ongoing ImmuneRACE study (first 160 participants) and from 1,254 subjects provided by 6 global collaborators.

What the work shows at the level of the full study, not this receptor alone: The quantity of clinical and demographic metadata differed by source and by participant and was supplied without curation.

The immunoSEQ Assay, a bias-controlled multiplex PCR, was used to amplify TCRbeta CDR3 regions from genomic DNA. In the source study's methods: The number of nucleated cells in each sample was estimated from the amplification of reference gene primers within the assay. To quantify the absolute abundance of each unique TCRbeta CDR3 rearrangement, sequence reads were collapsed and filtered. For each sample, productive Simpson clonality was calculated as the square root of Simpson's diversity index across productive rearrangements. This is the immuneACCESS table as TCRdb keeps it, with only in-frame sequences that have V and J called. A part of the clones is gone; compared with another copy, unresolved V genes explain less than half, and the rest is unexplained. That table gives V, J and clone size, and the DNA gave D and trimming. In this sample the table shows 250,000 or so clones, approximately 83% of which occur a single time. Less than 2.5% of the sample is held by the ten biggest clonotypes.

Worth noting for this clone: This clone's antigen is unknown. No base quality information exists; no much larger clone differs at one position.

In the prospective study, participants were roughly 18 to 100 years old, resided in approximately 22 geographic areas of the United States, and were enrolled through a virtual design. In the prospective study, participants were assigned to cohorts based on the clinical history participants reported in a screening survey and a study questionnaire. Recovered participants in ImmuneRACE Cohort 3 were defined as having two consecutive negative NP/OP PCR tests, clearance from a healthcare professional, or resolution of symptoms. Each participant in the prospective study had whole blood, serum and a nasopharyngeal or oropharyngeal swab collected by mobile phlebotomists. Prospective study participants could optionally give additional blood draws and questionnaires over an approximately two-month period. Before DNA extraction, blood samples from the prospective study were shipped at room temperature or frozen.

CDR1 and CDR2 were assigned from the germline V gene as MDHEN and SYDVKM. V loses 8 bases at its end and J loses 0 bases; junction bases beyond the gene matches: 15. Measured from the cysteine to the phenylalanine, the CDR3 is 17 residues long. Solely the CDR3 DNA is kept, with 51 bases framed from the first base. The sequencing input was PBMCs or T cells enriched from blood (not recorded which). The chain employs TRBV28 and TRBJ1-2, and TRBD1 aligns with 7 junction nucleotides. This clonotype was obtained from a woman between 45 and 65 years old who had recovered from COVID-19. The nucleotides read TGTGCCAGCTCGTTTGTTTACACACAGGGGACTAACTATGGCTACACCTTC. It translates to CASSFVYTQGTNYGYTF.